The present TCR beta chain was sequenced within a study of shared clonotypes between healthy human individuals. Looking at the study overall: Every donor yielded three CD4 naive, three CD4 memory, two CD8 naive and one CD8 memory plate.

Turning to this clone: Its antigen is as yet unknown.

Findings of the study overall: Lower generation probabilities were found for non-shared clonotypes than for those shared by all four donors. Represented diversity, genetic and exposure-history alike, was limited by few donors.

V dropped 2 bases and J dropped 2 bases, with 10 bases sitting between them. Germline loops: CDR1 MNHEY, CDR2 SMNVEV (reference sequence). The CDR3 is 14 residues long. Selected positively for CCR7 and CD45RO-negative, naive CD8 cells excluded terminally differentiated effector memory CD45RA+ cells. Replicate sorted-subset PCRs were loaded with 150 to 250 ng DNA, about 28,000 T cell genomes. Data came from immunoSEQ multiplex PCR; TCRdb stores just in-frame clones and leaves some out. The sample includes 1.5 million to 2.5 million clones, approximately 94% seen only once; the top ten take roughly 1.2%.

The sequencing input was naive CD8+ T cells sorted from blood. This chain joins TRBV27 and TRBJ2-7; D gene unclear. This TCR came from a man aged 18 to 30 in good health. In nucleotides, the CDR3 is TGTGCCAGCAGTTTAATTGGCGCAGCCTACGAGCAGTACTTC. Encoded protein: CASSLIGAAYEQYF.